Ten or more counts support the clone carrying this T cell receptor (beta chain). These data come from a study of T cells in Graves' hyperthyroidism and ophthalmopathy. Amplified TCR beta CDR3 regions came from RNA transcripts. A first-round RT-PCR of the TCR CDR3 used the HTBI primer set. TCRdb itself ran the multiplex PCR reads through MiXCR, one entry per CDR3 protein. The profile covers about 420,000 distinct CDR3 sequences, with about a sixth appearing a single time and 13% to 15% taken by the ten largest. Germline CDR1 is SGHVS and CDR2 is FQNEAQ. This CDR3 spans 13 amino acids. The V end lost 1 base, the J end lost 4 bases, and 5 bases lay between the germline ends. The definition of stable Graves' hyperthyroidism was no ophthalmopathy progression within 18 months.

Sequenced material: blood. V usage is TRBV7-8 and J usage is TRBJ1-5; unclear D gene. The clonotype originates from a woman under 30 with Graves' hyperthyroidism. The CDR3 region is CASSLGFNQPQHF. The DNA for the CDR3 is TGTGCCAGCAGCTTAGGGTTTAATCAGCCCCAGCATTTT.